The source of this TCR beta chain is a study of CD8 T cells in ankylosing spondylitis. Study-wide points: A TCR beta motif made of fewer than ten highly homologous variants seemed typical of ankylosing spondylitis blood. With a CD8+ phenotype, disease-linked clones were relatively rare in peripheral blood.

TCRdb fed the 5' RACE reads into MiXCR, producing one record per CDR3 protein. This table has roughly 670,000 distinct CDR3 sequences, 15% to 20% appearing once. The length of the CDR3 is 16 residues. Trimming cost V 5 bases and J 3 bases; bases outside gene matches: 7. CDR1 and CDR2 (germline): MNHEY, SVGEGT. Concerning this clonotype: Its matching antigen is unknown.

The V gene is TRBV6-2 or TRBV6-3, the J gene TRBJ1-4, with TRBD1 identical over 9 bases. The sequence derives from a male donor with ankylosing spondylitis. Sample: blood, either unsorted or a sorted T cell fraction (not recorded which). The CDR3 bases are TGTGCCAGCAGTGAGGGGACAGGGATTGCTAATGAAAAACTGTTTTTT. Protein product: CASSEGTGIANEKLFF.